The clone carrying this TCR beta chain was observed a handful of times. Its antigen is not identified. These data belong to a study of vaccination and CD4 T cells after COVID-19. Study as a whole: Overlapping SARS-CoV-2, HCoV-NL63, HCoV-OC43 and HCoV-229E spike peptides stimulated the cells.

Sequencing of the DNA from cultured CD4+ T cells was carried out with the Oncomine TCR Beta short-read assay. TCRdb re-called the PCR reads with MiXCR, one entry per CDR3 protein. Of 20,000 to 30,000 distinct CDR3 sequences detected, 40% to 55% appear once; the ten largest clones hold roughly 28%. Treatment given: roughly 10-day PBMC culture with coronavirus spike peptide pools or control peptides (ViraFEST assay). The source of this sequence is a human donor who received a COVID-19 vaccine. Sequenced material: CD4+ T cells from blood, cultured in vitro, taken before SARS-CoV-2 vaccination.

CDR3 in DNA: TGTGCCACCAGCAGAGATTTTAGAGCCCAGCATTTT. Its translation: CATSRDFRAQHF. This chain connects TRBV15 to TRBJ1-5; D remains unclear. CDR3 length: 12 amino acids. V lost 0 bases and J lost 11, with 8 bases in between. Per the germline V gene, CDR1 is LNHNV and CDR2 is YYDKDF (reference sequence). The full variable domain, completed using reference TRBV15 and TRBJ1-5, is DAMVIQNPRYQVTQFGKPVTLSCSQTLNHNVMYWYQQKSSQAPKLLFHYYDKDFNNEADTPDNFQSRRPNTSFCFLDIRSPGLGDTAMYLCATSRDFRAQHFGDGTRLSIL.